This TCR beta chain stems from a study of blood T cell repertoires in COVID-19. Whole-study context: Nucleic acid was either cDNA or gDNA, and it came from T cells, B-cell-depleted T cells, or PBMCs.

In this sample, this clone turned up once. Authors' methods: Amplification from reference gene primers served as the basis for estimated nucleated cell counts. Generated by immunoSEQ multiplex PCR, the TCRdb table keeps only in-frame clones and is missing some. V, J and clone size reflect that table, while D and trimming were determined from the DNA. There are 100,000 to 150,000 clones in the sample; more than 70% occur only once, and 5.5% to 6% lies in the top ten. The germline gives CDR1 MNHNY, CDR2 SVGAGI (reference sequence). Trimming took off 5 bases at V and 0 bases at J, with 16 bases between the two ends. The CDR3 is 16 residues long.

The sequence was collected from a man of 80 years or more with active or convalescent COVID-19. Sequenced input: peripheral blood. The chain combines TRBV6-6 with TRBJ1-1, with a weak D call TRBD1 (6 bases). The CDR3 sequence: CASSHRRTGLNTEAFF. The CDR3 DNA follows: TGTGCCAGCAGTCATAGACGAACAGGGTTGAACACTGAAGCTTTCTTT.